One sample yielded the 13 T cell receptor beta chains listed below, sequenced in a study of T cells in Graves' hyperthyroidism and ophthalmopathy. Amplified TCR beta CDR3 regions derived from RNA transcripts. TCR CDR3 underwent first-round RT-PCR with the HTBI primer set. One entry per CDR3 protein, called by TCRdb with MiXCR from the multiplex PCR reads. The sample lists 660,000 or so distinct CDR3 sequences, roughly 20% occurring once. Material: blood. The source of these receptors is a man aged 25-40 years with Graves' ophthalmopathy.

Many counts were recorded for this clonotype. The rearrangement links TRBV6-2 or TRBV6-3 to TRBJ1-5; D call uncertain. This CDR3 is built from 14 residues. V was clipped by 0 bases and J by 11 bases, with 14 bases between them. Germline assignment: CDR1 MNHEY and CDR2 SVGEGT. CDR3 DNA: TGTGCCAGCAGTTACTCGACTGGGAGGGTGGCCCAGCATTTT. Translated, it gives CASSYSTGRVAQHF.

This sequence joins TRBV18 and TRBJ2-7; 7 bases agree with TRBD1. From germline, CDR1 is KGHSH and CDR2 LQKENI. With V trimmed by 2 bases and J by 4 bases, 8 bases remained unmatched. This CDR3 has 15 residues. The CDR3, as DNA: TGTGCCAGCTCACCATTACAGGGGCCCTCGTACGAGCAGTACTTC. This codes for CASSPLQGPSYEQYF.

This clonotype showed up many times. This rearrangement joins TRBV11-2 to TRBJ2-7; 9 positions match TRBD2. Germline trimming cut 8 bases from V and 0 bases from J; bases unmatched to any gene: 2. The CDR3 is 13 residues long. Germline V CDR1 and CDR2: SGHAT, FQNNGV. The CDR3, as DNA: TGTGCCAGCCTGACTAGCGGCTCCTACGAGCAGTACTTC. Protein product: CASLTSGSYEQYF.

This clonotype showed up just a few times. This rearrangement joins TRBV11-2 to TRBJ2-7; D possibly corresponds to TRBD2 (5 bases). V was shortened by 4 bases and J by 3 bases, with 7 bases between the two germline ends. Germline CDR1 is SGHAT and CDR2 is FQNNGV. CDR3 length equals 12 residues. The CDR3 bases are TGTGCCAGCAGCTCTGAGGGCTACGAGCAGTACTTC. Protein: CASSSEGYEQYF.

This clonotype showed up just a few times. This chain links TRBV7-9 with TRBJ2-2, with D perhaps matching TRBD1 (5 bases). Germline lookup yields CDR1 SEHNR and CDR2 FQNEAQ (reference sequence). Trimming cost V 3 bases and J 6 bases, with 11 bases left between them. CDR3 length equals 14 residues. Here the CDR3 reads CASSFHDRPGELFF. CDR3 in DNA: TGTGCCAGCAGCTTCCACGACAGACCCGGGGAGCTGTTTTTT.

This rearrangement joins TRBV20-1 to TRBJ2-3, with unresolved D. Germline CDR1 and CDR2: DFQATT and SNEGSKA (reference sequence). CDR3 length equals 11 residues. V lost 4 bases and J 9 bases, leaving 11 bases between the germline ends. CDR3 sequence: CSAMWTQTQYF. Written as DNA, the CDR3 is TGCAGTGCTATGTGGACCCAGACGCAGTATTTT.

This clonotype was picked up many times. The chain carries TRBV5-4 and TRBJ2-5; D gene uncertain. The CDR3 runs 13 residues. The germline V and J ends were trimmed by 0 bases and 2 bases, with 5 bases remaining between them. CDR1 and CDR2 from the germline V gene are SGHNT and YYREEE (reference sequence). The CDR3 sequence is CASSLGIQETQYF. The CDR3 nucleotides are TGTGCCAGCAGCTTGGGGATTCAAGAGACCCAGTACTTC. Full variable domain (rest looked up from reference TRBV5-4 and TRBJ2-5): ETGVTQSPTHLIKTRGQQVTLRCSSQSGHNTVSWYQQALGQGPQFIFQYYREEENGRGNFPPRFSGLQFPNYSSELNVNALELDDSALYLCASSLGIQETQYFGPGTRLLVL.

J is TRBJ1-1 and V is TRBV5-6; TRBD1 agrees at 7 bases. Germline trimming cut 6 bases from V and 8 bases from J; bases unmatched to any gene: 19. CDR3 length: 16 amino acids. Looked up from germline, CDR1 is SGHDT and CDR2 is YYEEEE. In DNA, the CDR3 is TGTGCCAGCAACATAGTGGGGACTGACAGGGAAGACGAAGCTTTCTTT. Protein product: CASNIVGTDREDEAFF.

The J gene is TRBJ2-7, the V gene TRBV3-1, with D perhaps TRBD2 (6 bases). This CDR3 has 14 residues. Trimming left V 4 bases short and J 3 bases short, with 13 bases between. Looked up from germline, CDR1 is LGHDT and CDR2 is YNNKEL (reference sequence). CDR3 coding DNA: TGTGCCAGCAGCCCGGGCGGGGAGCTCTACGAGCAGTACTTC. Encoded protein: CASSPGGELYEQYF.

This clonotype turned up a few times. This rearrangement joins TRBV12-3 or TRBV12-4 to TRBJ2-1; TRBD2 is a possible D gene (5 bases). CDR3 length: 15 amino acids. V was cut by 3 bases and J by 0 bases, with 9 bases left in between. CDR3 sequence (DNA): TGTGCCAGCAGTTTGAAGCGGCGCTCCTACAATGAGCAGTTCTTC. It is translated as CASSLKRRSYNEQFF.

This clonotype was detected only a few times. At one boundary the junction diverges from the germline segment, which might be a read error. The chain recombines TRBV7-2 with TRBJ2-6; D is uncertain. The CDR3 sequence is 18 residues long. CDR1 is SGHTA, CDR2 FQGNSA, per germline. CDR3 sequence: CASSQDETRPSGANVLTF. Here the CDR3 DNA reads TGCGCCAGCAGCCAAGATGAAACGCGGCCCTCTGGGGCCAACGTCCTGACTTTC.

This chain joins TRBV25-1 and TRBJ1-2, with D possibly being TRBD1 (6 bases). The CDR3 extends over 14 amino acids. The ends were cut back, 2 bases at V and 4 bases at J, with 11 bases in the middle. Per germline, CDR1 MGHDK and CDR2 SYGVNS. The CDR3 protein is CASSEEGVVYGYTF. CDR3 DNA sequence: TGTGCCAGCAGTGAAGAGGGGGTTGTCTATGGCTACACCTTC.

The rearrangement links TRBV12-3 or TRBV12-4 to TRBJ2-3; no clear D gene. The V end was cut by 3 bases, the J end by 6 bases, with 22 bases between. This CDR3 region has 17 residues. As DNA, the CDR3 is TGTGCCAGCAGTTTTAGTAGTCGGGCAGCGTCCGCGGATACGCAGTATTTT. Encoded protein: CASSFSSRAASADTQYF.